The sequence of this TCR beta chain was determined in a study of cytomegalovirus exposure and HLA in healthy donors. Whole-study context: Membership in the Caucasian-associated ancestry cluster was found for 75% to 85% of around 380 genotyped donors. Study conclusions and caveats: Altogether, 150 to 200 TCR beta chains were recorded as cytomegalovirus-associated.

Note on this clone: As yet, its antigen is unknown.

The CDR3 is made up of 14 amino acids. CDR1 is KGHSH, CDR2 LQKENI, per germline. V shed 3 bases, J shed 8 bases, and the junction held 7 bases outside the gene matches. In the PCR, 60 Vbeta and 13 Jbeta primers were used. This table comes from immunoSEQ multiplex PCR, and its TCRdb copy is limited to in-frame clones, with some not included. The repertoire has tens of thousands of clones, approximately 65% of them found once; the top ten carry approximately 2.1%. This clonotype was sampled from a man aged 30 to 39 in good health and CMV-seronegative. The sample was PBMCs. The chain has TRBV18 and TRBJ2-1, with 7 bases lining up with TRBD1. The CDR3 DNA reads as TGTGCCAGCTCACCCGGACAGGTGACTGATGAGCAGTTCTTC. This codes for CASSPGQVTDEQFF.